Presented here are 14 T cell receptor beta chains from one specimen sequenced in a study of shared T cell receptors in the human thymus. Generated by immunoSEQ multiplex PCR, the TCRdb table keeps only in-frame clones and is missing some. The top ten hold about 0.0098% of the sample, which has approximately 730,000 clones, over 75% seen once. These data also featured in a second study, about human thymus T cells.

The sample taken for sequencing was thymocytes. Receptors originate from a girl younger than two with a congenital heart defect.

The chain has TRBV2 and TRBJ1-1; TRBD1 matches 7 bases. The CDR3 is made up of 13 amino acids. V lost 7 bases to trimming and J lost 6 bases; unmatched junction nucleotides: 8. Germline-derived CDR1 and CDR2 are SNHLY and FYNNEI. CDR3 region: CASNTRGQAEAFF. Here the CDR3 DNA reads TGTGCCAGCAACACTAGGGGGCAGGCTGAAGCTTTCTTT.

The chain combines TRBV2 with TRBJ1-5; D unclear. This CDR3 comprises 14 residues. The V and J ends lost 7 bases and 4 bases respectively, with 14 bases between them. The germline CDR1 and CDR2 sequences are SNHLY and FYNNEI. The CDR3 reads CASTWESLNQPQHF. The CDR3, as DNA: TGTGCCAGCACCTGGGAGTCTTTAAATCAGCCCCAGCATTTT. The full variable domain, with the rest looked up from reference TRBV2 and TRBJ1-5, is EPEVTQTPSHQVTQMGQEVILRCVPISNHLYFYWYRQILGQKVEFLVSFYNNEISEKSEIFDDQFSVERPDGSNFTLKIRSTKLEDSAMYFCASTWESLNQPQHFGDGTRLSIL.

The rearrangement joins TRBV11-1 to TRBJ1-6; perhaps TRBD1 as D (6 bases). V lost 5 bases, J lost 6 bases, and 17 bases lay in between. This CDR3 region has 16 residues. The V gene's germline CDR1 is SGHAT and CDR2 FQDESV (reference sequence). This CDR3 is CASSRGASGGNSPLHF. DNA for the CDR3: TGTGCCAGCAGCCGGGGGGCATCGGGGGGTAATTCACCCCTCCACTTT. The whole variable domain, remainder taken from reference TRBV11-1 and TRBJ1-6, is EAEVAQSPRYKITEKSQAVAFWCDPISGHATLYWYRQILGQGPELLVQFQDESVVDDSQLPKDRFSAERLKGVDSTLKIQPAELGDSAMYLCASSRGASGGNSPLHFGNGTRLTVT.

CDR3 DNA sequence: TGCGCCAGCAGCCGCATTTATGGGAGGAACACTGAAGCTTTCTTT. Its protein product is CASSRIYGRNTEAFF. The V gene is TRBV5-1, the J gene TRBJ1-1; D ambiguous. Germline V gene data show CDR1 as SGHRS and CDR2 as YFSETQ. The CDR3 length is 15 residues. V gave up 4 bases and J gave up 1 base, with 14 bases separating them.

The chain uses TRBV5-6 and TRBJ1-1; D is unresolved. Germline V lookup: CDR1 SGHDT, CDR2 YYEEEE. The CDR3 totals 14 residues. Trimming left V 0 bases short and J 0 bases short, with 6 bases between. The DNA for the CDR3 is TGTGCCAGCAGCTTGGTCAGGATGAACACTGAAGCTTTCTTT. It specifies CASSLVRMNTEAFF. Combining the CDR3 with reference TRBV5-6 and TRBJ1-1 gives the whole variable domain DAGVTQSPTHLIKTRGQQVTLRCSPKSGHDTVSWYQQALGQGPQFIFQYYEEEERQRGNFPDRFSGHQFPNYSSELNVNALLLGDSALYLCASSLVRMNTEAFFGQGTRLTVV.

The J gene is TRBJ1-4, the V gene TRBV27; D call uncertain. The germline V gene has CDR1 MNHEY and CDR2 SMNVEV (reference sequence). The CDR3 has 10 residues. The V end was cut by 8 bases, the J end by 11 bases, with 9 bases between. CDR3: CASPEWKLFF. The CDR3 DNA reads as TGTGCCAGCCCTGAGTGGAAACTGTTTTTT.

The chain recombines TRBV28 with TRBJ2-3; possible D gene TRBD1, 6 bases. Trimming shortened V by 4 bases and J by 5 bases, and 10 bases separated the two germline ends. CDR3 length: 13 residues. Germline V gene sequence: CDR1 MDHEN, CDR2 SYDVKM. CDR3 sequence reads: CASSSDSRDTQYF. The CDR3 nucleotides read TGTGCCAGCAGTTCGGACAGCCGAGATACGCAGTATTTT.

The rearrangement links TRBV28 to TRBJ1-1; 7 bases are shared with TRBD1. This CDR3 is 15 amino acids long. V trimming: 8 bases; J trimming: 5 bases; junction bases outside the gene matches: 14. The germline CDR1 and CDR2 sequences are MDHEN and SYDVKM. CDR3 DNA sequence: TGTGCCAGCTTCAATCCGCGGACAGGACCGACTGAAGCTTTCTTT. Amino acid sequence: CASFNPRTGPTEAFF.

The chain links TRBV6-1 to TRBJ1-1; D is perhaps TRBD1 (5 bases). Trimming left V 3 bases short and J 1 base short, with 15 bases between. The CDR3 covers 16 residues. The germline V gene encodes CDR1 MNHNS and CDR2 SASEGT. The CDR3 is CASSDEGTLANTEAFF. CDR3 sequence (DNA): TGTGCCAGCAGTGATGAGGGGACTCTAGCGAACACTGAAGCTTTCTTT.

The chain recombines TRBV7-2 with TRBJ1-5; D gene unclear. The CDR3 sequence is 16 residues long. Trimming stripped 0 bases from V and 3 bases from J, with 12 bases between. The germline V gene encodes CDR1 SGHTA and CDR2 FQGNSA. The chain's CDR3 is CASSLATRGYNQPQHF. The CDR3 DNA is TGTGCCAGCAGCTTAGCCACTCGAGGTTACAATCAGCCCCAGCATTTT.

The rearrangement uses TRBV28 and TRBJ1-1, with 7 bases that match TRBD1. The CDR3 contains 11 residues. J was trimmed by 14 bases and V by 2 bases; bases with no gene match: 5. Germline CDR1 and CDR2: MDHEN and SYDVKM. CDR3 nucleotides: TGTGCCAGCAGTTTAAAGCAGGACAGGTTCTTT. Its protein product is CASSLKQDRFF.

The chain links TRBV4-1 to TRBJ1-5; 9 bases match TRBD1. This CDR3 is 16 amino acids long. V was pared by 6 bases and J by 0 bases, with 6 bases of the junction left unmatched. Per germline, CDR1 MGHRA and CDR2 YSYEKL. This CDR3 is CASRLQGAGSNQPQHF. DNA of the CDR3: TGCGCCAGCAGGCTACAGGGGGCTGGTAGCAATCAGCCCCAGCATTTT.

The chain links TRBV9 to TRBJ2-1; D might be TRBD2 (6 bases). Germline V gives CDR1 SGDLS, CDR2 YYNGEE. The germline V and J ends were trimmed by 3 bases and 0 bases, with 13 bases remaining between them. The CDR3 is 16 amino acids. This chain's CDR3 is CASSARLAVSYNEQFF. DNA of the CDR3: TGTGCCAGCAGCGCCCGATTAGCGGTCTCCTACAATGAGCAGTTCTTC.

The CDR3 reads CASSQESGTGRNNSPLHF. The DNA of the CDR3 is TGCGCCAGCAGCCAAGAATCTGGGACAGGGAGGAATAATTCACCCCTCCACTTT. The gene calls are TRBV4-3 and TRBJ1-6, with TRBD1 matching over 9 bases. The CDR3 extends over 18 amino acids. V was clipped by 0 bases and J by 5 bases; unmatched bases: 8. The germline V gene encodes CDR1 LGHNA and CDR2 YSLEER.